This T cell receptor beta chain was sequenced during a study of vaccination and CD4 T cells after COVID-19. Study background: Convalescent participants consisted of six males and four females, two being Hispanic. SARS-CoV-2, HCoV-NL63, HCoV-OC43 and HCoV-229E supplied the overlapping spike peptides used to stimulate cells. Study-wide points: Within convalescent individuals, 304 out of 307 vaccine-specific clones proved to be spike mono-reactive.

Regarding treatment: roughly 11-day PBMC culture with coronavirus spike peptide pools or control peptides (ViraFEST assay). A remark on this clonotype: Its matching antigen is unknown.

Cultured CD4+ T cell DNA underwent sequencing with the Oncomine TCR Beta short-read assay. MiXCR was run by TCRdb on the PCR reads, yielding one entry per CDR3 protein. The table shows 10,000 to 15,000 distinct CDR3 sequences, with about 70% occurring only once. The CDR3 has 14 amino acids. CDR1 is SEHNR and CDR2 is FQNEAQ in the germline V gene (reference sequence). Germline trimming cut 3 bases from V and 6 bases from J; bases unmatched to any gene: 7. This material consisted of CD4+ T cells from blood, cultured in vitro, taken after SARS-CoV-2 vaccination. The chain is built from TRBV7-9 and TRBJ1-2, with 7 positions matching TRBD1. The TCR comes from a human donor who received a COVID-19 vaccine. As DNA, the CDR3 is TGTGCCAGCAGCTTGGAACAGGGGAGAGATGGCTACACCTTC. Translation gives CASSLEQGRDGYTF.